A selection of T cell receptor beta chains follows, all from one sample in a study of cytomegalovirus exposure and HLA in healthy donors. Assay: immunoSEQ multiplex PCR; the TCRdb copy retains only in-frame clones and omits some. The data show around 200,000 clones, 75% to 90% seen once. The source material was PBMCs. The receptor source for this set is a man aged 35-49 years in good health and CMV-seropositive. CDR3s include the opening cysteine and the closing phenylalanine or tryptophan. A D gene is named only where the DNA matches it firmly. The size field is filled for only some rows; it gives once, few, many or a size class.

size	V	J	D	length	CDR3	DNA
-	TRBV7-6	TRBJ2-1	TRBD1	19	CASSSPRSGTESSYNEQFF	TGTGCCAGCAGCTCCCCGCGGTCCGGGACAGAGAGCTCCTACAATGAGCAGTTCTTC
-	TRBV7-6	TRBJ2-3	-	14	CASSAEGGTDTQYF	TGTGCCAGCAGCGCGGAGGGTGGCACAGATACGCAGTATTTT
-	TRBV5-8	TRBJ1-2	TRBD1	16	CASSNPGTGGTYGYTF	TGTGCCAGCAGCAACCCCGGGACAGGGGGAACCTATGGCTACACCTTC
-	TRBV5-6	TRBJ2-3	-	16	CASSLEGGVNTDTQYF	TGTGCCAGCAGCCTAGAGGGCGGGGTGAACACAGATACGCAGTATTTT
-	TRBV2	TRBJ2-1	TRBD2	16	CASSEAQRGSYNEQFF	TGTGCCAGCAGTGAAGCGCAGCGGGGGAGCTACAATGAGCAGTTCTTC
-	TRBV9	TRBJ2-7	TRBD1	16	CASSVGGTGVPYEQYF	TGTGCCAGCAGCGTAGGAGGGACAGGGGTCCCCTACGAGCAGTACTTC
-	TRBV5-1	TRBJ1-1	-	13	CASSLAAGREAFF	TGCGCCAGCAGCTTGGCAGCAGGGCGTGAAGCTTTCTTT
-	TRBV6-5	TRBJ1-3	-	13	CASRRYSGNTIYF	TGTGCCAGCAGGCGGTACTCTGGAAACACCATATATTTT
-	TRBV2	TRBJ2-5	TRBD1	16	CASSRGDRAFRKTQYF	TGTGCCAGCAGTAGAGGGGACAGGGCGTTTAGGAAGACCCAGTACTTC
-	TRBV7-2	TRBJ2-1	TRBD1	15	CASSLVGQGYNEQFF	TGTGCCAGCAGCTTAGTAGGACAGGGATACAATGAGCAGTTCTTC
-	TRBV4-2	TRBJ1-2	TRBD1	15	CASSQGQGENYGYTF	TGTGCCAGCAGCCAAGGGCAGGGGGAAAACTATGGCTACACCTTC
-	TRBV25-1	TRBJ2-3	TRBD1	16	CASSHPGGPGTDTQYF	TGTGCCAGCAGCCACCCAGGGGGTCCTGGAACAGATACGCAGTATTTT
-	TRBV7-7	TRBJ2-5	TRBD1	15	CASSLDRGRSETQYF	TGTGCTAGCAGTTTGGACAGGGGGCGATCAGAGACCCAGTACTTC
-	TRBV4-1	TRBJ1-1	-	13	CASSQDPGTEAFF	TGCGCCAGCAGCCAAGACCCGGGGACTGAAGCTTTCTTT
few	TRBV25-1	TRBJ1-2	-	15	CASSHPSGTNYGYTF	TGTGCCAGCAGTCACCCCTCGGGGACTAACTATGGCTACACCTTC
-	TRBV6-5	TRBJ2-5	-	13	CASRRPGVETQYF	TGTGCCAGCAGACGACCGGGGGTGGAGACCCAGTACTTC
-	TRBV6-5	TRBJ1-2	-	14	CASSYSTETYGYTF	TGTGCCAGCAGTTACTCTACAGAGACCTATGGCTACACCTTC
-	TRBV6-6	TRBJ2-7	TRBD1	11	CASSQDRAYYF	TGTGCCAGCAGTCAGGACAGGGCTTATTACTTC
-	TRBV5-4	TRBJ2-2	-	15	CASSSLGARAGELFF	TGTGCCAGCAGCTCGTTGGGGGCGCGGGCCGGGGAGCTGTTTTTT
few	TRBV10-3	TRBJ2-1	-	14	CAISVGAPADEQFF	TGTGCCATCAGTGTGGGGGCACCGGCCGATGAGCAGTTCTTC
-	TRBV6-5	TRBJ2-7	-	15	CASTLGFNGAYEQYF	TGTGCCAGCACCCTGGGCTTTAACGGCGCCTACGAGCAGTACTTC
-	TRBV5-1	TRBJ2-6	TRBD1	17	CASSLNRQGPGANVLTF	TGCGCCAGCAGCCTGAACCGACAGGGCCCCGGGGCCAACGTCCTGACTTTC
-	TRBV19	TRBJ2-1	TRBD2	15	CASSIILAGGNEQFF	TGTGCCAGTAGTATAATACTAGCGGGGGGGAATGAGCAGTTCTTC
few	TRBV6-1	TRBJ1-5	TRBD1	15	CASRLDRVSNQPQHF	TGTGCCAGCAGGTTGGACAGGGTGAGCAATCAGCCCCAGCATTTT
-	TRBV15	TRBJ2-3	TRBD2	15	CATRGESGVADTQYF	TGTGCCACCAGGGGGGAGAGCGGGGTGGCAGATACGCAGTATTTT
once	TRBV19	TRBJ2-7	-	13	CASSIGAGYEQYF	TGTGCCAGTAGTATAGGGGCAGGGTACGAGCAGTACTTC
-	TRBV19	TRBJ1-4	-	16	CASSIGVSGTNEKLFF	TGCGCCAGTAGTATAGGAGTGTCCGGAACTAATGAAAAACTGTTTTTT
-	TRBV7-2	TRBJ2-7	-	14	CASSLADYSYEQYF	TGTGCCAGCAGCTTAGCGGACTACTCCTACGAGCAGTACTTC
few	TRBV11-3	TRBJ2-1	TRBD1	14	CASSSRTGGNEQFF	TGTGCCAGCAGCTCCCGGACAGGGGGCAATGAGCAGTTCTTC
few	TRBV4-3	TRBJ2-2	TRBD2	20	CASSLGGAGGPNPNTGELFF	TGCGCCAGCAGCCTCGGGGGAGCGGGGGGGCCTAATCCGAACACCGGGGAGCTGTTTTTT
-	TRBV15	TRBJ1-2	-	15	CATSREGRLNYGYTF	TGTGCCACCAGCAGAGAGGGCAGATTAAACTATGGCTACACCTTC
-	TRBV18	TRBJ1-5	TRBD1	17	CASSHLRQGAGNQPQHF	TGTGCCAGCTCTCACTTACGACAGGGGGCGGGCAATCAGCCCCAGCATTTT